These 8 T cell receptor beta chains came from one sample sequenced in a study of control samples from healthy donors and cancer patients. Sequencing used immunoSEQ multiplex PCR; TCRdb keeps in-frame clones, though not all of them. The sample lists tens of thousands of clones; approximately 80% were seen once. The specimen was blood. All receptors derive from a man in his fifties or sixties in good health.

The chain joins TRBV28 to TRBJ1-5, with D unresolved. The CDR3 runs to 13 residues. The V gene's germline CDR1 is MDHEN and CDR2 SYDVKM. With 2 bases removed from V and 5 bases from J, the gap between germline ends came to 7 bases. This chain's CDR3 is CASSLVLDQPQHF. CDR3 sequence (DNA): TGTGCCAGCAGTTTAGTGCTGGATCAGCCCCAGCATTTT.

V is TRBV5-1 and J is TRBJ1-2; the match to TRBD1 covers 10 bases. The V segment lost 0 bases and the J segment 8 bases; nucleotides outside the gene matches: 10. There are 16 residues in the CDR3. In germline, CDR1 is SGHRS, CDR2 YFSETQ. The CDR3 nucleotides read TGCGCCAGCAGCTTGGACTCGACAGGGGGCATTAGGGGCTACACCTTC. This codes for CASSLDSTGGIRGYTF.

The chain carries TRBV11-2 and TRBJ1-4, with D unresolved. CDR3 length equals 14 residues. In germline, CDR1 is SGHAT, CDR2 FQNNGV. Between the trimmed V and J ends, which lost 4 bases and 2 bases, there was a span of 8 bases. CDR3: CASSSSWTNEKLFF. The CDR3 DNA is TGTGCCAGCAGCTCTTCATGGACTAATGAAAAACTGTTTTTT.

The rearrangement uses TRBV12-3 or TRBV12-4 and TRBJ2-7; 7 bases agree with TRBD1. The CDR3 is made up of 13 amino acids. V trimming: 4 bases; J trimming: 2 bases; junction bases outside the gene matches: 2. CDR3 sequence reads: CASSSDRAYEQYF. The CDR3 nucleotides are TGTGCCAGCAGTTCCGACAGGGCCTACGAGCAGTACTTC.

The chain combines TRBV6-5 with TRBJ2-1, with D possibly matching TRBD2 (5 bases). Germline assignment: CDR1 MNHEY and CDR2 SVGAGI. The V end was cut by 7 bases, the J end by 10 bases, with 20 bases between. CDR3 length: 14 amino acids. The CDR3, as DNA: TGTGCCAGCATCTTTTCAGGCGGACTTACGGAGCAGTTCTTC. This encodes CASIFSGGLTEQFF.

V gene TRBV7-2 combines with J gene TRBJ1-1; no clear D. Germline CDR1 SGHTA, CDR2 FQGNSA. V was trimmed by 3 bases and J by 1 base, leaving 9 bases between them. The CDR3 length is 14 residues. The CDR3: CASSFEGRNTEAFF. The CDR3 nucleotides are TGTGCCAGCAGCTTCGAAGGACGGAACACTGAAGCTTTCTTT.

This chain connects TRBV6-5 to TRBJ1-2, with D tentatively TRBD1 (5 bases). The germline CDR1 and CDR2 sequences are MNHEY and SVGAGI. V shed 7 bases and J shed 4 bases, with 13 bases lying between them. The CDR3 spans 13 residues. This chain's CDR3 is CASIGGTVYGYTF. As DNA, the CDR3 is TGTGCCAGCATTGGGGGGACCGTCTATGGCTACACCTTC.

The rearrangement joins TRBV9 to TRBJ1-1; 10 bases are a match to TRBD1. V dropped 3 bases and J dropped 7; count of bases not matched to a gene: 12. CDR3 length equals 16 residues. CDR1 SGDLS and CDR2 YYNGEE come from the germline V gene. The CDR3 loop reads CASSATGTGVWGEAFF. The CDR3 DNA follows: TGTGCCAGCAGCGCGACCGGGACAGGGGTATGGGGTGAAGCTTTCTTT.